Presented here are 29 T cell receptor beta chains from one specimen sequenced in a study of blood T cell repertoires in COVID-19. Sequenced by immunoSEQ multiplex PCR; TCRdb stores in-frame clones only, minus some. The sample lists 320,000 or so clones, 85% occurring once. The source material was PBMCs or T cells enriched from blood (not recorded which). The receptors were gathered from a woman in her thirties who had been exposed to COVID-19.

The rearrangement joins TRBV19 to TRBJ2-7, with D possibly being TRBD2 (6 bases). CDR3 size: 13 residues. Per the germline V gene, CDR1 is LNHDA and CDR2 is SQIVND (reference sequence). Trimming shortened V by 7 bases and J by 6 bases, and 16 bases separated the two germline ends. The CDR3 sequence: CASTPAFGSEQYF. The CDR3 coding sequence is TGTGCCAGTACCCCCGCGTTCGGGAGCGAGCAGTACTTC.

The V call is TRBV19, the J call TRBJ2-1; the D gene is possibly TRBD1 (6 bases). V lost 10 bases to trimming and J lost 5 bases, with 15 bases between them. The CDR3 contains 13 residues. Germline CDR1 and CDR2: LNHDA and SQIVND (reference sequence). CDR3 in amino acids: CATEGRGDNEQFF. CDR3 nucleotides: TGTGCCACCGAGGGCAGGGGTGACAATGAGCAGTTCTTC.

This sequence joins TRBV19 and TRBJ1-2; D uncertain. Germline loops: CDR1 LNHDA, CDR2 SQIVND (reference sequence). V lost 7 bases to trimming and J lost 4 bases, with 19 bases between them. This CDR3 is 15 amino acids long. The CDR3 nucleotides are TGTGCCAGTACGAGCGGCCGTCTCGTGGGCTATGGCTACACCTTC. Its translation: CASTSGRLVGYGYTF.

The chain joins TRBV7-9 to TRBJ1-5, with D perhaps matching TRBD1 (5 bases). Trimming cost V 4 bases and J 7 bases, with 14 bases left between them. CDR3 length: 14 residues. Germline assignment: CDR1 SEHNR and CDR2 FQNEAQ (reference sequence). The CDR3, as DNA: TGTGCCAGCAGCTGGGGGGGACTTGAACAGCCCCAGCATTTT. The encoded protein is CASSWGGLEQPQHF.

This clone came up once. The V gene is TRBV19, the J gene TRBJ1-6; D not certain. In germline, CDR1 is LNHDA, CDR2 SQIVND (reference sequence). Trimming removed 7 bases at V and 5 bases at J, with 9 bases between. The CDR3 has 13 residues. The DNA of the CDR3 is TGTGCCAGTATGAAGTCGGATAATTCACCCCTCCACTTT. Protein sequence: CASMKSDNSPLHF.

DNA for the CDR3: TGTGCCAGCAGCTTAGGACTAGCGGGAGTTCTAGATACGCAGTATTTT. It codes for CASSLGLAGVLDTQYF. This sequence joins TRBV7-8 and TRBJ2-3, with 12 bases lining up with TRBD2. Germline V gene data show CDR1 as SGHVS and CDR2 as FQNEAQ. J lost 5 bases, V lost 1 base, and 4 bases had no gene match. The CDR3 totals 16 residues.

V and J are TRBV30 and TRBJ1-4; 7 positions agree with TRBD1. V lost 1 base, J lost 10 bases, and 6 bases stayed unmatched. This CDR3 contains 13 residues. Germline V gene data show CDR1 as GTSNPN and CDR2 as SVGIG (reference sequence). CDR3 DNA sequence: TGTGCCTGGAGTGGCAGGGGGACGGGAAAACTGTTTTTT. Translating it yields CAWSGRGTGKLFF.

A single count supports this clone. This chain uses TRBV28 with TRBJ1-3, with D possibly matching TRBD1 (5 bases). Germline CDR1 is MDHEN and CDR2 is SYDVKM. Trimming took 3 bases from V and 4 from J, leaving 13 bases between them. This CDR3 is built from 15 residues. DNA of the CDR3: TGTGCCAGCAGTTTTGGCCAGGGCGGCGGAAACACCATATATTTT. It specifies CASSFGQGGGNTIYF.

The chain links TRBV7-6 to TRBJ2-7, with TRBD2 identical over 10 bases. Germline CDR1 SGHVS, CDR2 FNYEAQ. This CDR3 contains 16 residues. V trimming: 1 base; J trimming: 4 bases; junction bases outside the gene matches: 7. CDR3 DNA: TGTGCCAGCAGCTTAGAACTAGCGGGAAAGTCATACGAGCAGTACTTC. Translating it yields CASSLELAGKSYEQYF.

CDR3 sequence: CATSRDIAGGRTDTQYF. The DNA for the CDR3 is TGTGCCACCAGCAGAGATATAGCGGGAGGCCGCACAGATACGCAGTATTTT. The V and J genes are TRBV15 and TRBJ2-3, with 10 bases that match TRBD2. In germline, CDR1 is LNHNV, CDR2 YYDKDF (reference sequence). The trim removed 0 bases at V and 1 base at J, leaving 4 bases unmatched. The CDR3 has 17 residues.

This chain joins TRBV7-9 and TRBJ1-2, with a possible D match to TRBD1 (6 bases). V lost 3 bases and J lost 3, with 11 bases in between. The CDR3 length is 14 residues. Germline CDR1 and CDR2: SEHNR and FQNEAQ (reference sequence). CDR3 residues: CASSFLQGHYGYTF. In DNA form, the CDR3 reads TGTGCCAGCAGCTTTTTACAGGGCCACTATGGCTACACCTTC.

This rearrangement joins TRBV3-1 (or the pseudogene TRBV3-2) to TRBJ2-3, with D perhaps TRBD1 (6 bases). The germline V gene has CDR1 LGHDT and CDR2 YNNKEL (reference sequence). Trimming shortened V by 2 bases and J by 5 bases, and 14 bases separated the two germline ends. The CDR3 has 15 residues. The CDR3 bases are TGTGCCAGCAGCCAATGGCAGGGGAGAGGAGATACGCAGTATTTT. Its translation: CASSQWQGRGDTQYF.

The V call is TRBV6-2 or TRBV6-3, the J call TRBJ1-1, with D perhaps matching TRBD1 (5 bases). Trimming removed 5 bases at V and 4 bases at J, with 20 bases between. The V gene's germline CDR1 is MNHEY and CDR2 SVGEGT. The CDR3 spans 16 residues. CDR3 nucleotides: TGTGCCAGCAGTGTCGGGCCGCCTGGGGGGAGCACTGAAGCTTTCTTT. Translated: CASSVGPPGGSTEAFF.

This chain links TRBV3-1 (or the pseudogene TRBV3-2) with TRBJ1-4, with D unresolved. V lost 6 bases to trimming and J lost 8 bases, with 16 bases between them. There are 14 residues in the CDR3. In germline, CDR1 is LGHDT, CDR2 YNNKEL (reference sequence). CDR3 DNA sequence: TGTGCCAGCAGTCGTGTAGGACGGGAAGAAAAACTGTTTTTT. Translating gives CASSRVGREEKLFF.

Concerning this clone itself: This could be a read error, since a much larger clone is one nucleotide away. V gene TRBV6-5 combines with J gene TRBJ2-3, with D unclear. V shed 0 bases and J shed 0 bases, with 4 bases lying between them. This CDR3 region has 14 residues. Germline V gene data show CDR1 as MNHEY and CDR2 as SVGAGI. The CDR3 region has the DNA TGTGCCAGCAGTTACTCGGCTAGCACAGATACGCAGTATTTT. This gives the protein CASSYSASTDTQYF.

This chain joins TRBV5-4 and TRBJ2-5; TRBD2 aligns across 11 bases. The germline gives CDR1 SGHNT, CDR2 YYREEE (reference sequence). This CDR3 contains 15 residues. V trimming: 5 bases; J trimming: 5 bases; junction bases outside the gene matches: 8. The CDR3 DNA is TGTGCCAGCAGGCCCACTAGCGGGAGCGGGGAGACCCAGTACTTC. Its protein product is CASRPTSGSGETQYF.

The gene calls are TRBV6-2 or TRBV6-3 and TRBJ2-7, with TRBD1 identical over 8 bases. J was trimmed by 4 bases and V by 3 bases; bases with no gene match: 5. Germline V gene sequence: CDR1 MNHEY, CDR2 SVGEGT. CDR3 length: 14 amino acids. The CDR3 here is CASSYTDRAYEQYF. CDR3 sequence (DNA): TGTGCCAGCAGTTATACGGACAGGGCTTACGAGCAGTACTTC.

The chain links TRBV3-1 (or the pseudogene TRBV3-2) to TRBJ2-5; TRBD1 matches at 7 bases. V shed 0 bases and J 5 bases; nucleotides not matched to a gene: 9. Germline V gene data show CDR1 as LGHDT and CDR2 as YNNKEL (reference sequence). The CDR3 extends over 16 amino acids. CDR3 nucleotide sequence: TGTGCCAGCAGCCAAGAGGGGCCGGGACAGAAGGAGACCCAGTACTTC. As protein: CASSQEGPGQKETQYF.

The chain employs TRBV30 and TRBJ2-3, with TRBD2 matching over 11 bases. The V and J ends lost 5 bases and 8 bases, in that order; junction bases with no gene match: 18. CDR1 is GTSNPN, CDR2 SVGIG, per germline (reference sequence). CDR3 length: 17 residues. The CDR3 sequence is CAWVSGGSSGGFSTQYF. DNA of the CDR3: TGTGCCTGGGTGTCGGGGGGCTCTAGCGGGGGGTTTTCTACGCAGTATTTT.

The chain links TRBV15 to TRBJ1-2; 9 bases align to TRBD1. CDR1 and CDR2 (germline): LNHNV, YYDKDF (reference sequence). Germline trimming cut 1 base from V and 6 bases from J; bases unmatched to any gene: 12. This CDR3 is built from 17 residues. The CDR3 spells CATSRGGPGTGLDGYTF. As DNA, the CDR3 is TGTGCCACCAGCAGAGGGGGTCCCGGGACAGGGTTGGATGGCTACACCTTC.

The CDR3 nucleotides are TGTGCCAGCAGTTGGAATCGGGACAGCCCTCACAATGAGCAGTTCTTC. This translates into CASSWNRDSPHNEQFF. The chain links TRBV6-2 or TRBV6-3 to TRBJ2-1; the match to TRBD1 covers 7 bases. The germline V gene encodes CDR1 MNHEY and CDR2 SVGEGT. V was pared by 4 bases and J by 5 bases, with 11 bases of the junction left unmatched. The CDR3 has 16 residues.

This sequence joins TRBV28 and TRBJ1-3, with D tentatively TRBD1 (6 bases). Trimming removed 5 bases from V and 2 bases from J, with 13 bases in between. This CDR3 spans 15 amino acids. From germline, CDR1 is MDHEN and CDR2 SYDVKM. CDR3: CASSRQAPTGNTIYF. For the CDR3, the DNA is TGTGCCAGCAGTCGACAGGCTCCTACTGGAAACACCATATATTTT.

This rearrangement joins TRBV5-1 to TRBJ2-7, with 12 bases identical to TRBD2. After removal of 4 bases from V and 1 base from J, the junction contained 6 bases not matched to a gene. The CDR3 contains 16 residues. Germline V CDR1 and CDR2: SGHRS, YFSETQ. The CDR3, as DNA: TGCGCCAGCAGCCCGCCCGGGACTAGCGGGTCCTACGAGCAGTACTTC. Translated, it gives CASSPPGTSGSYEQYF. Drawing the rest from reference TRBV5-1 and TRBJ2-7, the complete variable domain is KAGVTQTPRYLIKTRGQQVTLSCSPISGHRSVSWYQQTPGQGLQFLFEYFSETQRNKGNFPGRFSGRQFSNSRSEMNVSTLELGDSALYLCASSPPGTSGSYEQYFGPGTRLTVT.

This clone occurred a few times. The CDR3 region is CASSVASAGPSTDTQYF. The CDR3, as DNA: TGTGCCAGCAGCGTAGCTTCGGCGGGGCCCAGCACAGATACGCAGTATTTT. V gene TRBV9 combines with J gene TRBJ2-3, with a tentative D call TRBD2 (6 bases). The V gene's germline CDR1 is SGDLS and CDR2 YYNGEE. V lost 0 bases, J lost 0 bases, and 14 bases lay in between. This CDR3 contains 17 residues.

A few counts support this clone. J is TRBJ1-6 and V is TRBV5-1; D unclear. Germline CDR1 and CDR2: SGHRS and YFSETQ. This CDR3 is 13 amino acids long. The V and J ends lost 0 bases and 9 bases respectively, with 7 bases between them. The CDR3 nucleotides read TGCGCCAGCAGCTTGGACGTAGCTTCACCCCTCCACTTT. This sequence encodes CASSLDVASPLHF.

This clone has just one count. The rearrangement joins TRBV11-2 to TRBJ2-7; D not certain. This CDR3 region has 11 residues. V lost 1 base to trimming and J lost 6 bases, with 4 bases between them. Germline CDR1 and CDR2: SGHAT and FQNNGV. Written as DNA, the CDR3 is TGTGCCAGCAGCTTAGCTAGCGAGCAGTACTTC. It is translated as CASSLASEQYF.

The V gene is TRBV14, the J gene TRBJ2-7; 7 positions agree with TRBD2. The germline V gene encodes CDR1 SGHDN and CDR2 FVKESK. The CDR3 runs to 15 residues. J lost 7 bases, V lost 1 base, and 10 bases had no gene match. CDR3 in amino acids: CASSQGGSAAWEQYF. The CDR3 DNA sequence: TGTGCCAGCAGCCAAGGCGGGAGCGCGGCTTGGGAGCAGTACTTC.

This clone was recorded only once. V is TRBV6-1 and J is TRBJ1-4, with no clear D. V gave up 3 bases and J gave up 6 bases, with 11 bases separating them. Per the germline V gene, CDR1 is MNHNS and CDR2 is SASEGT. The CDR3 contains 14 residues. CDR3 bases: TGTGCCAGCAGTGAGAATTCAGTATATGAAAAACTGTTTTTT. It encodes CASSENSVYEKLFF.

This clone was counted a few times. The rearrangement links TRBV30 to TRBJ1-6, with unresolved D. CDR1 and CDR2 (germline): GTSNPN, SVGIG (reference sequence). V was shortened by 4 bases and J by 9 bases, with 13 bases between the two germline ends. The CDR3 consists of 13 residues. CDR3 sequence reads: CAWMAAAGSPLHF. The CDR3 DNA follows: TGTGCCTGGATGGCAGCAGCGGGTTCACCCCTCCACTTT.